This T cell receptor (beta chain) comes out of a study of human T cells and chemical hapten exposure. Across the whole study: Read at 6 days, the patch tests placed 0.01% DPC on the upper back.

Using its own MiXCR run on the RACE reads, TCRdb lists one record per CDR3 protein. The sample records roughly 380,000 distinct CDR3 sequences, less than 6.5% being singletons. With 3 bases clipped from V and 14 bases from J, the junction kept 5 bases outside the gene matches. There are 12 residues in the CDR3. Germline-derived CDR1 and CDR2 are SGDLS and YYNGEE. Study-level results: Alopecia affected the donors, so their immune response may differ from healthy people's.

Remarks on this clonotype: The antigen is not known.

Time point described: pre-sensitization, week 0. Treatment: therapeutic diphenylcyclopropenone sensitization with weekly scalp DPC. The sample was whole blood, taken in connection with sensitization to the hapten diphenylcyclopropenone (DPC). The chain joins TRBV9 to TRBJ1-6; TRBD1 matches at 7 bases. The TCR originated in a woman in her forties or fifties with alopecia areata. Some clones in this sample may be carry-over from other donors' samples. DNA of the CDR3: TGTGCCAGCAGCGCAGGGGGAGGGGCCCTCCACTTT. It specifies CASSAGGGALHF.